This paragraph covers one TCR beta chain sequence. This clonotype showed up just a few times. There is no known antigen for this receptor. One base away there is no much larger clone; base qualities are not given. In the paper's terms, the treatment or condition label means: live attenuated yellow fever vaccine strain. A standard Ficoll-Paque protocol was used to isolate PBMCs from peripheral blood. Dynabeads CD4 and CD8 positive selection kits were used to isolate CD4 and CD8 T-cell fractions. RNA was extracted with TriZol from bulk PBMCs, CD4 and CD8 fractions, and dextramer-positive and dextramer-negative fractions. This sample is part of a study of T cells after yellow fever vaccination (dated by TCRdb to between 2018 and 2021). Notes on the research overall: Libraries from fractions with low cell numbers were prepared with the SMART-Seq v4 Ultra Low Input RNA kit. Two healthy male donors, one aged 18 to 30 and one aged 30 to 40 years, made up the cohort. Blood samples were taken at several timepoints before and after primary and secondary immunization, and bulk PBMC replicates and cell subsets were isolated. Bulk TCR alpha and beta repertoires were sequenced longitudinally to track T-cell clones before and after primary and booster YFV17D yellow fever vaccination.

Results the study describes overall, beyond this receptor: FACS-sorted repertoires could contain abundant contaminating clonotypes from the bulk population, so computational filtering was required. A small share of clonotypes occurred in both CD4 and CD8 compartments, likely arising from convergent recombination. After the booster, most of the clones that had expanded following primary vaccination were detected again (roughly 96% of CD4 and roughly 90% of CD8), which suggests that memory was broadly maintained. Compared with the primary T-cell response, the secondary T-cell response was faster but weaker, reaching its peak on day 5 rather than on day 15. The study included only two donors, which limits how far the findings can be generalized.

This sample was sequenced with an Illumina NovaSeq 6000. TCR cDNA was made using 5'RACE template switching, a step that added a universal primer site and unique molecular identifiers. cDNA synthesis was primed from both the TCR alpha and TCR beta constant segments. Two PCR steps were used to amplify libraries, with sample barcodes and sequencing adapters being added in the second step. Sequencing of the libraries was done on either Illumina HiSeq 2500 (2x100 bp) or NovaSeq (2x150 bp). In the paper's pipeline: Reads were demultiplexed and collapsed into UMI consensus sequences with MIGEC, and V(D)J alignment was performed with MiXCR. Vaccine-responding clonotypes were identified with edgeR using replicate PBMC samples, with FDR below 0.01 and a log2 fold change above 5 up to day 15 being required. CD4 or CD8 identity was assigned to each bulk clonotype according to whether the clonotype was present at higher abundance in the sequenced CD4 repertoire or the sequenced CD8 repertoire. TCRdb cleaned the public reads at Q25 with fastp, built clones with MiXCR and kept in-frame beta chains. Identical CDR3 protein sequences are pooled into one entry, listed with their most common genes and DNA. The V and J calls were determined by TCRdb, not by the authors. Present in this sample are approximately 120,000 distinct CDR3 sequences, roughly 8.2% of which were seen just once. The ten largest clonotypes hold approximately 37% of the sample.

The input for sequencing was CD8+ T cells sorted from PBMCs, taken on the day of the yellow fever booster vaccination. The receptor comes from a man aged 18-30 years who received the YFV17D yellow fever vaccine.

DNA sequence: TGCGCCAGCAGTGAGTCTTGGCCCGATGAGCAGTTCTTC. It codes for CASSESWPDEQFF. This sequence uses TRBV10-1 and TRBJ2-1; the D segment cannot be called with confidence. In the germline V gene (reference sequence), CDR1 corresponds to WNHNN and CDR2 to SYGVQD. Taken from cysteine to phenylalanine, the CDR3 has 13 residues. Here the CDR3 DNA is all that survives: 39 bases in frame from base 1. A distance of 8 bases separates the germline ends of V and J, which lose 0 bases and 8 bases respectively.